A selection of T cell receptor beta chains follows, all from one sample in a study of tumor-infiltrating lymphocytes in primary liver carcinoma. From the multiplex PCR reads, TCRdb called clonotypes with MiXCR, one entry per CDR3 protein. Among over 40,000 distinct CDR3 sequences listed, 70% to 80% were seen once. Source material: liver tumor tissue from sampling region 5. The receptors here all came from a man aged 35 to 55 with primary liver carcinoma and hepatitis B virus infection. Both conserved end residues are part of each CDR3. The D gene is left open where the match is weak. Clone size is not always given. Where it is, it says once, few, many or a class for expanded clones.

v_call	clone_size	j_call	d_call	cdr3_nt	cdr3_aa
TRBV6-5	.	TRBJ1-2	.	TGTACCAGTAGGGTCGGGGTCAACTATGGTTACACCTTC	CTSRVGVNYGYTF
TRBV6-1	few	TRBJ2-3	.	TGTGCCAGCAGTGAACGGCATACGCAGTATTTT	CASSERHTQYF
TRBV6-2/TRBV6-3	.	TRBJ2-7	.	TGTGCTAGCGGTTACGAGGCACCCTACGAGCAGTACTTC	CASGYEAPYEQYF
TRBV29-1	.	TRBJ2-1	TRBD2	TGCAGCGCTGGACTTGTGGGAGGGTTCTACAATGAGCAATTCTTC	CSAGLVGGFYNEQFF
TRBV11-2	.	TRBJ2-1	.	TGTGCCAACAGCTTGTCTAGCTTGGGGCTTGAGCAATTCTTC	CANSLSSLGLEQFF
TRBV6-1	.	TRBJ1-2	.	TGTGCCAGAAGTGAAGTGCATGGGATTAACTACGGCTACACCTTC	CARSEVHGINYGYTF
TRBV6-2/TRBV6-3	.	TRBJ2-1	.	TGTGCCAGCAGTTATGCGGGGCTAGTGTCTTACAATGAGCAGTTCTTC	CASSYAGLVSYNEQFF
TRBV30	.	TRBJ2-1	.	TGTGCCTGGAGTCCCAGCGCGAACAAAGGGCAGTTCTTC	CAWSPSANKGQFF
TRBV11-1	.	TRBJ2-3	.	TGTGCCAGCAGCTCTGGGGGAGGCTCTGTTGGAGCCCACACAGATACGCACTATTTT	CASSSGGGSVGAHTDTHYF
TRBV6-4	.	TRBJ2-6	.	TGTGCCAGTGGTGACTCGGGGAGCTCTGGGGCCAACGTCCTGACTTTC	CASGDSGSSGANVLTF
TRBV6-2/TRBV6-3	.	TRBJ2-1	TRBD2	TGTGCCAACAGTTACCGGACTAGCGTGGAGGAGCAGTCCTTC	CANSYRTSVEEQSF
TRBV5-1	.	TRBJ2-5	TRBD2	TGCGCCAGCAGTTTGGCCGGGACTAGCGGGGTCCTACAAGAGACCCAGTACTTC	CASSLAGTSGVLQETQYF
TRBV6-6	.	TRBJ2-7	.	TGTGCCAGCAGTACTAAAGACGTGCGGTACTTC	CASSTKDVRYF
TRBV12-3/TRBV12-4	.	TRBJ2-5	TRBD1	TGTGCCAACAGTTCCGGGACAGGGGACCAAGAGAGCCAGTACTTC	CANSSGTGDQESQYF
TRBV2	.	TRBJ2-1	TRBD2	TGTGCCAGCAGCCCCTCAGCGGGATTTCACAATGAGCAGTTCTTC	CASSPSAGFHNEQFF
TRBV6-5	.	TRBJ2-7	TRBD1	TGTGCCAGCAGCCAGGGGGCCTGCGAGCAGTATTTC	CASSQGACEQYF
TRBV7-9	.	TRBJ1-1	.	TGTGCAAGCAGCAACGGGTTAGGAGGGTCGCACACTGAAGCTTTCTTT	CASSNGLGGSHTEAFF
TRBV6-2/TRBV6-3	.	TRBJ2-5	.	TGTGACAGCAGTTATAAAGAGGTCCAGTACTTC	CDSSYKEVQYF
TRBV5-1	.	TRBJ2-5	TRBD1	TGCGCCAGTAGCGGTAGAACAGGGGGCCCAGAGACCCAGTACTTC	CASSGRTGGPETQYF
TRBV5-6	many	TRBJ2-1	.	TGTGCCAGCAGCTGGGGGCTAGATGTCGACAATGAGCAGTTCTTC	CASSWGLDVDNEQFF
TRBV11-2	.	TRBJ2-5	TRBD1	TGTGTAAGCGGACAGGGGCTGCAAGAGGCCCAGTACTTC	CVSGQGLQEAQYF
TRBV29-1	.	TRBJ1-5	.	TGCAGCGTTGAAGGAGACAATCAGCCCCAGCGTTTT	CSVEGDNQPQRF
TRBV5-1	.	TRBJ2-7	.	TGCGCCTGCAGCTTGGGTCGGATGAGCTCCTACGAGCAGTACTTT	CACSLGRMSSYEQYF
TRBV5-1	once	TRBJ2-7	TRBD1	TGCGCCAGCAGCTTGGCAGGGGGTGAATACGAGCTGTACTTC	CASSLAGGEYELYF
TRBV12-5	.	TRBJ2-1	TRBD2	TGTGCTAGTGGTTTGGCGGGAGGAGGCTACAGTGAGCAATTCTTC	CASGLAGGGYSEQFF
TRBV11-2	.	TRBJ2-7	.	TGTGCCAGCAGCTTAGCCGTGAGGACCTACGAGCAGTACTTC	CASSLAVRTYEQYF
TRBV28	.	TRBJ2-7	TRBD2	TGTGCCAGCAGCCCAAGGACTAGCGGGCCTTCCTACAAGCAGTACTTC	CASSPRTSGPSYKQYF
TRBV9	.	TRBJ2-2	TRBD1	TGTGCCAGCAGCCCTCGGGGACAGGACCCCGGGGAGCTGTTTTTT	CASSPRGQDPGELFF